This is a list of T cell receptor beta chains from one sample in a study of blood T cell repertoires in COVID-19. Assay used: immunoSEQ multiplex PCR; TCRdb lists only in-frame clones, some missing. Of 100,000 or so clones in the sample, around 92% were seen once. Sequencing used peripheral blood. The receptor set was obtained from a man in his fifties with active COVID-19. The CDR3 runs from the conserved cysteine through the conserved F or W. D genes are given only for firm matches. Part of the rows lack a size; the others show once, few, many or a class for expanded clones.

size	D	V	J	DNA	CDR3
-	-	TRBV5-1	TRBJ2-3	TGCGCCAGCAGCTTGTGGCCAGATACGCAGTATTTT	CASSLWPDTQYF
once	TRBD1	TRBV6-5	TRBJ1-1	TGTGCCAGCAGGGTTGAGGGGGCCGGGAACACTGAAGCTTTCTTT	CASRVEGAGNTEAFF
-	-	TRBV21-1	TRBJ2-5	TGTGCCAGCAGCGTTTTTAGTCGGGGGTCAGCGTACCAAGAGACCCAGTACTTC	CASSVFSRGSAYQETQYF
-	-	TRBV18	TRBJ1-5	TGTGCCAGCTCACCATATAGCGACAATCAGCCCCAGCATTTT	CASSPYSDNQPQHF
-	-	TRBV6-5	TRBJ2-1	TGTGCCAGCAGTTACTCCGGTTACCTTATGAATGAGCAGTTCTTC	CASSYSGYLMNEQFF
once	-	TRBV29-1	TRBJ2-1	TGCAGCGTTGGGAGCCGCCTATCCTACAATGAGCAGTTCTTC	CSVGSRLSYNEQFF
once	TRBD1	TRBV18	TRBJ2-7	TGTGCCAGCTCAACACCGGGACAGGGCTCCTACGAGCAGTACTTC	CASSTPGQGSYEQYF
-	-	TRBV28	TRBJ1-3	TGTGCCAGCAGTTCCCCGGGGGGGGCCAGTGGAAACACCATATATTTT	CASSSPGGASGNTIYF
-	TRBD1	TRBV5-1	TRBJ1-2	TGCGCCAGCAGCGCCGCAGGGGGCGCAGATGGCTACACCTTC	CASSAAGGADGYTF
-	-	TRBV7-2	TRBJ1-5	TGTGCCAGCAGCTTGCGATCCGATCAGCCCCAGCATTTT	CASSLRSDQPQHF
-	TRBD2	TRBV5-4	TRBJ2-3	TGTGCCAGCAGGGGGACTAGGGGTACGCAGTATTTT	CASRGTRGTQYF
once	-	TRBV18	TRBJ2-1	TGTGCCAGCTCACCACCGAGGGGGGGGGTTCTTGATGAGCAGTTCTTC	CASSPPRGGVLDEQFF
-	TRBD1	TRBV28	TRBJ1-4	TGTGCCAGCAGTTGGGACAGGATGGAAGAAAAACTGTTTTTT	CASSWDRMEEKLFF
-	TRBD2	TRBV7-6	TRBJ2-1	TGTGCCAGCAGCAACAGCGGGAGCTCCTACAATGAGCAGTTCTTC	CASSNSGSSYNEQFF
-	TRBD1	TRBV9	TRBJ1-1	TGTGCCAGCAGCGTTGACAGGGGAACTGAAGCTTTCTTT	CASSVDRGTEAFF
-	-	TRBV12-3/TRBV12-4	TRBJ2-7	TGTGCCAGCAGTTTACAGGGTGTCCACGAGCAGTACTTC	CASSLQGVHEQYF
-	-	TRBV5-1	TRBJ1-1	TGCGCCAGCAGCTCTTCAGGTAACCGTGAAGCTTTCTTT	CASSSSGNREAFF
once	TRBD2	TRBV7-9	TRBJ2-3	TGTGCCAGCAGGAAAATCCTAGCGGGCCGGGGCACAGATACGCAGTATTTT	CASRKILAGRGTDTQYF
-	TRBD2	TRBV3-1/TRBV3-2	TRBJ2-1	TGTGCCAGCAGCCAAGAATCCAGCGGGAGATTGTTCTTC	CASSQESSGRLFF
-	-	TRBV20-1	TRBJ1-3	TGCAGTGCTAGTATAGCAGCTGGAAACACCATATATTTT	CSASIAAGNTIYF
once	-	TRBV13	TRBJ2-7	TGTGCCAGCAGCTTAGGTCGAGGGTCCTACGAGCAGTACTTC	CASSLGRGSYEQYF
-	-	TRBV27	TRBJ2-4	TGTGCCAGCAGTCCACCACAGGGGGGGCTAGCCAAAAACATTCAGTACTTC	CASSPPQGGLAKNIQYF
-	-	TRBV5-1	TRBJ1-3	TGCGCCAGCAGCCCCCGGGGGGGCCCAGGAAACACCATATATTTT	CASSPRGGPGNTIYF
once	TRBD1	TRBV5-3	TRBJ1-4	TGTGCCAGAAGCTCGACAGGGAAGTATGAAAAACTGTTTTTT	CARSSTGKYEKLFF
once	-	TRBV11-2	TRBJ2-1	TGTGCCAGCAGCTTAGGGGCTTACAGGGAGCAGTTCTTC	CASSLGAYREQFF
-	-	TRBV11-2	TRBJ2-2	TGTGCCAGCAGCTTAGTCTTCTCGGGAGTAAGGACCGGGGAGCTGTTTTTT	CASSLVFSGVRTGELFF
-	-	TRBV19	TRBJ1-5	TGTGCCAGTAGTCTCCGACGGGGCAATCAGCCCCAGCATTTT	CASSLRRGNQPQHF
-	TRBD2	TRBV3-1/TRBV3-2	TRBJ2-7	TGTGCCAGCAGTGGTGTCCAGCGGGACCTCGAGCAGTACTTC	CASSGVQRDLEQYF
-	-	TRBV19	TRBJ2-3	TGTGCCAGTAGTGTGGGGCAGCTAAACACAGATACGCAGTATTTT	CASSVGQLNTDTQYF
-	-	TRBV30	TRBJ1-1	TGTGCCTGGAGTGTTCAATGGGCTACCTTTTTCTTT	CAWSVQWATFFF
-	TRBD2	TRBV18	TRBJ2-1	TGTGCCAGCTCATCCGGGACTAGCGGGAGGGCCGCTGAGCAGTTCTTC	CASSSGTSGRAAEQFF
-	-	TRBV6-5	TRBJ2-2	TGTGCCAGCACGAGGATGGGGGAGCTGTTTTTT	CASTRMGELFF
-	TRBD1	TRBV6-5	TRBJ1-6	TGTGCCAGCAGCAACAGGGGGCAGACGGGCCCCCTCCACTTT	CASSNRGQTGPLHF
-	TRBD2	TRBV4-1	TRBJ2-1	TGCGCCAGCAGCCCTCGACTAGCGGGAGGGCCGATGAATGAGCAGTTCTTC	CASSPRLAGGPMNEQFF
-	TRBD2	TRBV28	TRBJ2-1	TGTGCCAGCAGTTTCCCCGCGGGGGGCTACAATGAGCAGTTCTTC	CASSFPAGGYNEQFF
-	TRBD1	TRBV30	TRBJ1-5	TGTGCCTGGAGTACCATGACAGGGGGCAATCAGCCCCAGCATTTT	CAWSTMTGGNQPQHF
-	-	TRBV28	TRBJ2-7	TGTGCCAGCAGTTTCGTGGGCGTACAGGAGATATTCTACGAGCAGTACTTC	CASSFVGVQEIFYEQYF
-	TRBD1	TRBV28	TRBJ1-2	TGTGCCAGCATCCTCGGGGGACAGGGGGTGGCCTATGGCTACACCTTC	CASILGGQGVAYGYTF
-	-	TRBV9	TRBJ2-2	TGTGCCAGCAGCGTATACGCGGGGTCGGACACCGGGGAGCTGTTTTTT	CASSVYAGSDTGELFF
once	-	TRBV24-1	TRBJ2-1	TGTGCCACCAGTGATTTGCTAGAGGGCTACAATGAGCAGTTCTTC	CATSDLLEGYNEQFF
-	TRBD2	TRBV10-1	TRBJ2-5	TGCGCCAGCAGTGAGATTGCGGGAGTGGGGACCCAGTACTTC	CASSEIAGVGTQYF
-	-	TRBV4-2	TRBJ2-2	TGTGCCAGCACAATAGGGGCCGGGGAGCTGTTTTTT	CASTIGAGELFF
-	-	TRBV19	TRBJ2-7	TGTGCCAGTAGTATGTCCAGGGGATCTTACGAGCAGTACTTC	CASSMSRGSYEQYF
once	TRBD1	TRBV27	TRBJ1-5	TGTGCCAACAGTTTCCCCCCAGGGGGGCCCCAGCATTTT	CANSFPPGGPQHF
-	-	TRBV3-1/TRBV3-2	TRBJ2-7	TGTGCCAGCAGTCGACAAGGCTACGAGCAGTACTTC	CASSRQGYEQYF
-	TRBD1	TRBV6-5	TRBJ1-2	TGTGCCAGCAGTTACTCGAGACAGGGAATAGACGGCTACACCTTC	CASSYSRQGIDGYTF
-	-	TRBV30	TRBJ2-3	TGTGCCTGGAAACGGGGAGACACAGATACGCAGTATTTT	CAWKRGDTDTQYF
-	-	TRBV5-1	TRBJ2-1	TGCGCCAGCAGCCCGGGGTGGGGGCGCTTCTACAATGAGCAGTTCTTC	CASSPGWGRFYNEQFF
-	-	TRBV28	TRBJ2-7	TGTGCCAGCAGTTTAAAGGGGGCGGGACTCCCAGGAGAGCAGTACTTC	CASSLKGAGLPGEQYF
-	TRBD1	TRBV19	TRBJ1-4	TGTGCCAGTAGTATTACCGGGACAGGGAGAGAAAAACTGTTTTTT	CASSITGTGREKLFF
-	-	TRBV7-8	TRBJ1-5	TGTGCCAGCAGCCTTCAGGTTTTCCAGCCCCAGCATTTT	CASSLQVFQPQHF
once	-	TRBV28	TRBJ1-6	TGTGCCAGCAGTGGGCGTTCACCCCTCCACTTT	CASSGRSPLHF
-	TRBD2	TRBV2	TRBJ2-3	TGTGCCAGCAGTGAAGCGCTTGCGGGAGCAGATACGCAGTATTTT	CASSEALAGADTQYF
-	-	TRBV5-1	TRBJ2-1	TGCGCCAGCAGCTTGGCCAGGGGCTACAATGAGCAGTTCTTC	CASSLARGYNEQFF